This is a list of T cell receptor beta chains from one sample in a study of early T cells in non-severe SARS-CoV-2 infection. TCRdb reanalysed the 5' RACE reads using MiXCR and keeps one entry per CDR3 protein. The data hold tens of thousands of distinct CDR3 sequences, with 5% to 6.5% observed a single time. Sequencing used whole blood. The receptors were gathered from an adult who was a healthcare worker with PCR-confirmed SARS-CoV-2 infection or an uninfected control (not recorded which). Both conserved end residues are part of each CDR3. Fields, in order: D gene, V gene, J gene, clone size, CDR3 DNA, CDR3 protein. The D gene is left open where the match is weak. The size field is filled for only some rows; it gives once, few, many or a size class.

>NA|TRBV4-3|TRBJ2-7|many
TGCGCCAGCAGCCAAGAAAAGGACAGACTCTACGAGCAGTACTTC
CASSQEKDRLYEQYF
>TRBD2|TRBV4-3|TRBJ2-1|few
TGCGCCAGCAGCCATTTAAGCGGGAGAGCCGATGAGCAGTTCTTC
CASSHLSGRADEQFF
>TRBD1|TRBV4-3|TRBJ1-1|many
TGCGCCAGCAGCCCAAGACAGGGAGTTGGTACTGAAGCTTTCTTT
CASSPRQGVGTEAFF
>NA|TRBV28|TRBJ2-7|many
TGTGCCAGCAGTCTTTTGGTAGGTTACGAGCAGTACTTC
CASSLLVGYEQYF
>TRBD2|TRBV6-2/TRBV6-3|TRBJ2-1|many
TGTGCCAGCAGGGGGATTAGGACTAGCGGGGTCAATGAGCAGTTCTTC
CASRGIRTSGVNEQFF
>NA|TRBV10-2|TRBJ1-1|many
TGCGCCAGCAGTGCAGGGAACACTGAAGCTTTCTTT
CASSAGNTEAFF
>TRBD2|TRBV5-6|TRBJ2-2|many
TGTGCCAGCAGCGAAGGCGGGAGAGGGACCGGGGAGCTGTTTTTT
CASSEGGRGTGELFF
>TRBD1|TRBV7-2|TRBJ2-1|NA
TGTGCCAGCAGCTCCGTCCCGGGACAGGGATACAATGAGCAGTTCTTC
CASSSVPGQGYNEQFF
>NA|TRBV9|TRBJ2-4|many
TGTGCCAGCAGCGCGAACAGGGAAAACATTCAGTACTTC
CASSANRENIQYF
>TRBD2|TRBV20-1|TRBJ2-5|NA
TGCAGTGCAACACCTAGCGGGCCAATAGAGACCCAGTACTTC
CSATPSGPIETQYF
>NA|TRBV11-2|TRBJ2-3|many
TGTGCCAGCAGCCCCGGGCCTCCAGATACGCAGTATTTT
CASSPGPPDTQYF
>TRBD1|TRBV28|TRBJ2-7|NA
TGTGCCAGCAAGACAGGGGGAAGCTCCTACGAGCAGTACTTC
CASKTGGSSYEQYF
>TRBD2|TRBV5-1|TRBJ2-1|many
TGCGCCAGCACCGGGACTAGCGGGAGCTATGAGCAGTTCTTC
CASTGTSGSYEQFF
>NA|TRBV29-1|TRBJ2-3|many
TGCAGCGTTGAAGGGAATGTGGCAGATACGCAGTATTTT
CSVEGNVADTQYF
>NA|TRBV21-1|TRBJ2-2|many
TGTGCCAGCACCAACCCACCCGGGAACACCGGGGAGCTGTTTTTT
CASTNPPGNTGELFF
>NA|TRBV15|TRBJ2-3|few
TGTGCCACCAGCAGAGATTCAGCGGCTAGCACAGATACGCAGTATTTT
CATSRDSAASTDTQYF
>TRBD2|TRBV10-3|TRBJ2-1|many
TGTGCCATCAGTGCCTCGGGACTAGCGGGAGCTGGGGAGCAGTTCTTC
CAISASGLAGAGEQFF
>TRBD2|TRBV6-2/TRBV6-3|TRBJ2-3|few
TGTGCCAGCAGCCCCGGGACTAGCGGAGGGGTGGATACGCAGTATTTT
CASSPGTSGGVDTQYF
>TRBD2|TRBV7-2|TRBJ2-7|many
TGTGCCAGCAGCTTGGGCATGTCGGGAGGCCAGTACGAGCAGTACTTC
CASSLGMSGGQYEQYF
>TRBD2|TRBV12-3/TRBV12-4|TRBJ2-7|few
TGTGCCAGCAGTTTAATGAGACTAGCTTCCTACGAGCAGTACTTC
CASSLMRLASYEQYF
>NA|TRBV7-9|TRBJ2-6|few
TGTGCCAGCACCCTGAACTCTGGGGCCAACGTCCTGACTTTC
CASTLNSGANVLTF
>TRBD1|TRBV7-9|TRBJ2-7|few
TGTGCCAGCAGCTCCGGACAGGGCGTTCAGTACTTC
CASSSGQGVQYF
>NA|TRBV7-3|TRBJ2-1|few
TGTGCCAGCAGCTTAACTGGAACCGCCAGCTCCTACAATGAGCAGTTCTTC
CASSLTGTASSYNEQFF
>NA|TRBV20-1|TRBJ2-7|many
TGCAGTGCTAGAGATCGATCTAGAACGACCTACGAGCAGTACTTC
CSARDRSRTTYEQYF
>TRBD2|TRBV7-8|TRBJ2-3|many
TGTGCCAGCAGCCGACTAGCGGGAGTGGATACGCAGTATTTT
CASSRLAGVDTQYF
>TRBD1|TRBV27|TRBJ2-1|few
TGTGCCAGCAGTTCACAACAGGGGAAGGAGTTCTTC
CASSSQQGKEFF
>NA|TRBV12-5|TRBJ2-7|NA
TGTGCTAGTAAAGGTCCGGGCATTAAATACGAGCAGTACTTC
CASKGPGIKYEQYF
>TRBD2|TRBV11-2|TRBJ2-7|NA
TGTGCCAGCAGCTCCCGGACTAGCGGAGGGGGCGAGCAGTACTTC
CASSSRTSGGGEQYF
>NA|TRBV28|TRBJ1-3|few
TGTGCCAGCAGTGATCCAGGGTTCACCATATATTTT
CASSDPGFTIYF